Sequencing of this TCR beta chain was carried out in a study of tumor-infiltrating lymphocytes in localized non-small cell lung cancer. Background on the study: Resected tumor was paired with non-adjacent uninvolved lung from the same patient.

The germline CDR1 and CDR2 sequences are SEHNR and FQNEAQ (reference sequence). This CDR3 has 14 residues. V lost 5 bases and J 7 bases, leaving 17 bases between the germline ends. Profiling relied on immunoSEQ multiplex PCR, and the TCRdb table lists in-frame clones only, not all of them. The top ten hold over 7% of the sample, which has 10,000 to 15,000 clones, over 75% seen once. The source material was lung tumor tissue. The receptor comes from a human donor with non-small cell lung cancer. This chain links TRBV7-9 with TRBJ2-5; the D is unclear. The CDR3 loop reads CASSLGQAAGTQYF. The DNA for the CDR3 is TGTGCCAGCAGCCTCGGGCAGGCCGCTGGGACCCAGTACTTC.